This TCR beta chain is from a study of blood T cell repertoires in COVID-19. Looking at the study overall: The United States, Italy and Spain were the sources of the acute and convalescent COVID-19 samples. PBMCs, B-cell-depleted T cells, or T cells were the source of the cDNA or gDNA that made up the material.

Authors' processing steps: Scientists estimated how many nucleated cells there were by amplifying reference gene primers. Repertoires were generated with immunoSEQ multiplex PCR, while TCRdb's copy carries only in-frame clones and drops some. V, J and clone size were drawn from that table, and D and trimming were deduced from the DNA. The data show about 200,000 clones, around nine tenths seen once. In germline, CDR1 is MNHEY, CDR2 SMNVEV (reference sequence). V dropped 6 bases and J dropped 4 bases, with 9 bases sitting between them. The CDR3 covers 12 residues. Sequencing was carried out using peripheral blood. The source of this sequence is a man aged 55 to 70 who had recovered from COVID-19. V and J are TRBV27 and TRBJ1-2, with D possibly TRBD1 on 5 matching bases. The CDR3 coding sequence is TGTGCCAGCAGCTCCCAGGGCTATGGCTACACCTTC. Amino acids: CASSSQGYGYTF.